The T cell receptor (beta chain) under discussion was sequenced for a study of tumor-infiltrating lymphocytes in localized non-small cell lung cancer. Here immunoSEQ multiplex PCR was the method, and the copy in TCRdb shows in-frame clones only, minus some. The sample lists 10,000 or so clones, 70% to 80% occurring once. V lost 3 bases and J 2 bases, leaving 11 bases between the germline ends. The V gene's germline CDR1 is SGHAT and CDR2 FQDESV (reference sequence). This CDR3 is 14 amino acids long. The sequenced sample consisted of uninvolved lung tissue not adjacent to the tumor. The clonotype comes from a human donor with non-small cell lung cancer. The rearrangement joins TRBV11-1 to TRBJ2-7; D may be TRBD1 (6 bases). The CDR3 DNA is TGTGCCAGCAGCTTTTTTTCAGGGGCCTACGAGCAGTACTTC. Translated: CASSFFSGAYEQYF.